The subject of this entry is one TCR beta chain. Its antigen remains unknown. The data stem from a study of cytomegalovirus exposure and HLA in healthy donors. General study points: Some TCR beta chains (roughly 160 of them) were listed as cytomegalovirus-associated. V- and J-gene trimming in TCR beta was tied to a missense DCLRE1C variant by an analysis performed later. By a later analysis, the bulk of CMV-associated TCR beta chains appeared HLA-restricted.

This CDR3 has 14 amino acids. The junction had 6 bases not matched to a gene; V was cut back by 6 bases and J by 2 bases. Per the germline V gene, CDR1 is MNHEY and CDR2 is SVGAGI. PCR involved 60 Vbeta and 13 Jbeta primers. Libraries were prepared by immunoSEQ multiplex PCR; TCRdb keeps only in-frame clonotypes and omits some of them. The repertoire holds under 200,000 clones, with around three quarters as singletons. This TCR came from a woman aged 50 to 65 in good health and CMV-seronegative. Sequencing was performed on PBMCs. The chain combines TRBV6-5 with TRBJ2-7, with TRBD1 identical over 8 bases. CDR3 loop: CASSLDRDAYEQYF. In DNA, the CDR3 is TGTGCCAGCAGCTTGGACAGGGACGCCTACGAGCAGTACTTC.